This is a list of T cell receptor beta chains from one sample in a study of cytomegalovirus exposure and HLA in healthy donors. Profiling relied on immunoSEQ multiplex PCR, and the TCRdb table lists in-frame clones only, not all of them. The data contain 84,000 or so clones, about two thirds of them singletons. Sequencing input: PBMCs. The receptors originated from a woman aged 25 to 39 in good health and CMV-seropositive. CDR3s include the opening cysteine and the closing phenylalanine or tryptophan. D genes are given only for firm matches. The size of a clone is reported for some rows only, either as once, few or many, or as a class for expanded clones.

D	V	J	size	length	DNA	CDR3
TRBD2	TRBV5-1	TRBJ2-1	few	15	TGCGCCAGCAGCTTGGTTGGCGGGGGGGCCAATGAGCAGTTCTTC	CASSLVGGGANEQFF
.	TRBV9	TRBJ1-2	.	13	TGTGCCAGCAGCGTTGGTGACTCGAGCGGCTACACCTTC	CASSVGDSSGYTF
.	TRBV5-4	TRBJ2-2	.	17	TGTGCCAGCAGCTTGGGTTTGTCGGGGGACCACACCGGGGAGCTGTTTTTT	CASSLGLSGDHTGELFF
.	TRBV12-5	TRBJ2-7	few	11	TGTGCTAGTGGTTTATACTACGAGCAGTACTTC	CASGLYYEQYF
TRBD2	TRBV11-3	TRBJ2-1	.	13	TGTGCCAGCTTGGGGGGGTCCTACAATGAGCAGTTCTTC	CASLGGSYNEQFF
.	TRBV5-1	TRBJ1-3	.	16	TGCGCCAGCAGTCGGGAAGTAAGCGGAGGTGGAAACACCATATATTTT	CASSREVSGGGNTIYF
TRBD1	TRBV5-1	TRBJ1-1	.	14	TGCGCCAGCAGCGCCGGGACAGTGAACACTGAAGCTTTCTTT	CASSAGTVNTEAFF
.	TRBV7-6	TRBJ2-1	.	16	TGTGCCAGCAGCTTAGGTGGGGCCAGCTCCTACAATGAGCAGTTCTTC	CASSLGGASSYNEQFF
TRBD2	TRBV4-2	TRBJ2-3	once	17	TGTGCCAGCAGCCAAGTAATCACTAGCGGAGGCACAGATACGCAGTATTTT	CASSQVITSGGTDTQYF
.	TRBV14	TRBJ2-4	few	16	TGTGCCAGCAGCCAATCTCAGGGAGGAGCCAAAAACATTCAGTACTTC	CASSQSQGGAKNIQYF
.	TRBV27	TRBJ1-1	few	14	TGTGCCAGCAGTGCCCAGGACAGTAACACTGAAGCTTTCTTT	CASSAQDSNTEAFF
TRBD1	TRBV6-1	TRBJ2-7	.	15	TGTGCCAGCGGGCGGGGAACCGGGACAGGGGGCGAGCAGTACTTC	CASGRGTGTGGEQYF
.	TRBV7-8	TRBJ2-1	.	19	TGTGCCAGCAGCTCCAAAGCCGGAGGGGCGGGACTCTCCTACAATGAGCAGTTCTTC	CASSSKAGGAGLSYNEQFF
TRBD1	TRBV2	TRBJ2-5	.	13	TGTGCCAGCAGCGCAGGGGGAAAAGAGACCCAGTACTTC	CASSAGGKETQYF
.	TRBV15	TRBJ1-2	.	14	TGTGCCACCAGCAGAGATGTCCAGGGATGGGGCTACACCTTC	CATSRDVQGWGYTF
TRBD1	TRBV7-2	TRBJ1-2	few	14	TGTGCCAGCAGCTCCCTACAGGGGGCGAATGGCTACCCCTTC	CASSSLQGANGYPF
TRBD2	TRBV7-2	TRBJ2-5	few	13	TGTGCCAGCAGCTCGGGACTAGCCGGGACCCAGTACTTC	CASSSGLAGTQYF